This TCR beta chain was sequenced in a study of CD8+CD57+ T cells in acquired aplastic anemia. Background on the study: The average for DNA from sorted CD4+ and CD8+ cells was 3 to 3.5 ug. Study results and caveats: Patients were compared with controls for CD8+ Simpson's diversity, and no significant difference emerged.

The template for TCR beta VDJ and CDR3 sequence profiling was genomic DNA. MiXCR, run by TCRdb on the reads, gives a single entry per CDR3 protein. The profile covers 150,000 or so distinct CDR3 sequences, with approximately 60% appearing a single time and 45% to 55% taken by the ten largest. The trim removed 3 bases at V and 8 bases at J, leaving 1 base unmatched. The CDR3 is made up of 13 amino acids. CDR1 is DFQATT, CDR2 SNEGSKA, per germline (reference sequence). This clonotype was counted a single time. Its specificity is not known. The specimen sequenced was sorted CD4+, CD8+, or CD8+CD57+ T cells (not recorded which) from PBMCs. J is TRBJ1-6 and V is TRBV20-1; the match to TRBD1 covers 10 bases. The TCR was taken from a human donor in good health. The CDR3 loop is CSARDRGDSPLHF. Written as DNA, the CDR3 is TGCAGTGCTAGGGACAGGGGGGATTCACCCCTCCACTTT.